The 15 T cell receptor beta chains in this list originate from one sample, sequenced in a study of cytomegalovirus exposure and HLA in healthy donors. 60 Vbeta and 13 Jbeta primers were used in PCR. Profiling relied on immunoSEQ multiplex PCR, and the TCRdb table lists in-frame clones only, not all of them. The sample lists 200,000 to 250,000 clones; around 80% were seen once. The sequencing input was PBMCs. Every receptor here comes from a boy aged 2 to 10 in good health and CMV-seronegative.

The V and J genes are TRBV5-1 and TRBJ2-5; TRBD1 matches 9 bases. Germline values: CDR1 SGHRS, CDR2 YFSETQ. The CDR3 is 15 residues long. V shed 4 bases and J 5 bases; nucleotides not matched to a gene: 9. The CDR3 reads CASSPQGAQRETQYF. CDR3 in DNA: TGCGCCAGCAGCCCACAGGGGGCGCAGAGGGAGACCCAGTACTTC. Full variable domain (remainder filled in from reference TRBV5-1 and TRBJ2-5): KAGVTQTPRYLIKTRGQQVTLSCSPISGHRSVSWYQQTPGQGLQFLFEYFSETQRNKGNFPGRFSGRQFSNSRSEMNVSTLELGDSALYLCASSPQGAQRETQYFGPGTRLLVL.

This chain uses TRBV11-2 with TRBJ1-2, with 7 bases matching TRBD1. V was pared by 4 bases and J by 8 bases, with 16 bases of the junction left unmatched. The CDR3 is 16 residues long. The V gene's germline CDR1 is SGHAT and CDR2 FQNNGV. CDR3 nucleotide sequence: TGTGCCAGCAGCTCCCCGAGACAGGGAAGAACAGAGGGCTACACCTTC. Translated, it gives CASSSPRQGRTEGYTF.

This clone was counted only a few times. The CDR3 DNA reads TGTGCCAGCAGTTCAACAGGGCGTCACGAGCAGTACTTC. Its translation: CASSSTGRHEQYF. The chain links TRBV6-5 to TRBJ2-7; D is perhaps TRBD1 (6 bases). Germline CDR1 is MNHEY and CDR2 is SVGAGI. This CDR3 has 13 residues. V was clipped by 4 bases and J by 5 bases, with 12 bases between them.

The chain joins TRBV9 to TRBJ2-2, with 9 bases lining up with TRBD2. Germline V gene sequence: CDR1 SGDLS, CDR2 YYNGEE. V gave up 3 bases and J gave up 4 bases; unmatched junction bases: 10. This CDR3 has 17 residues. The DNA for the CDR3 is TGTGCCAGCAGCGAGCTTGTAGCGGGAGTACGCACCGGGGAGCTGTTTTTT. It is translated as CASSELVAGVRTGELFF.

The genes are TRBV4-2 and TRBJ2-5; 12 positions agree with TRBD2. CDR1 and CDR2 (germline): LGHNA, YNFKEQ. The CDR3 has 15 residues. With V trimmed by 0 bases and J by 4 bases, 0 bases remained unmatched. The CDR3 sequence is CASSQELAGGETQYF. CDR3 DNA sequence: TGTGCCAGCAGCCAAGAACTAGCGGGAGGAGAGACCCAGTACTTC.

In its sample, this clone was seen once. The V call is TRBV25-1, the J call TRBJ1-2; possible D gene TRBD1, 5 bases. CDR3 size: 12 residues. The germline V and J ends were trimmed by 4 bases and 8 bases, with 11 bases remaining between them. From germline, CDR1 is MGHDK and CDR2 SYGVNS. The CDR3 region has the DNA TGTGCCAGCAGTGGGGAGGGACGGGGCTACACCTTC. Protein: CASSGEGRGYTF.

This chain links TRBV19 with TRBJ1-5; D gene ambiguous. Between the trimmed V and J ends, which lost 6 bases and 1 base, there was a span of 10 bases. Germline assignment: CDR1 LNHDA and CDR2 SQIVND (reference sequence). This CDR3 region has 14 residues. CDR3 sequence: CASRDGKSNQPQHF. The CDR3 coding sequence is TGTGCCAGTAGAGACGGGAAAAGCAATCAGCCCCAGCATTTT.

The J gene is TRBJ2-5, the V gene TRBV19, with 13 positions matching TRBD2. V dropped 5 bases and J dropped 5; count of bases not matched to a gene: 8. This CDR3 is 16 amino acids long. Germline lookup yields CDR1 LNHDA and CDR2 SQIVND (reference sequence). In nucleotides, the CDR3 is TGTGCCAGTAGTTCCGGGACTAGCGGGATGGGGGAGACCCAGTACTTC. Amino acid sequence: CASSSGTSGMGETQYF. Full variable domain (remainder filled in from reference TRBV19 and TRBJ2-5): DGGITQSPKYLFRKEGQNVTLSCEQNLNHDAMYWYRQDPGQGLRLIYYSQIVNDFQKGDIAEGYSVSREKKESFPLTVTSAQKNPTAFYLCASSSGTSGMGETQYFGPGTRLLVL.

The rearrangement links TRBV10-3 to TRBJ1-1; TRBD1 agrees at 8 bases. With 10 bases clipped from V and 3 bases from J, the junction kept 10 bases outside the gene matches. The CDR3 has 14 residues. Germline assignment: CDR1 ENHRY and CDR2 SYGVKD. The CDR3 coding sequence is TGTGCCACCGACAGGGGCGTCGGGGACACTGAAGCTTTCTTT. Protein product: CATDRGVGDTEAFF.

The chain joins TRBV19 to TRBJ1-3, with 7 bases that match TRBD1. The germline gives CDR1 LNHDA, CDR2 SQIVND (reference sequence). J lost 4 bases, V lost 5 bases, and 5 bases had no gene match. The CDR3 runs 14 residues. Here the CDR3 DNA reads TGTGCCAGTAGTCCGACAGGGAGGGGAAACACCATATATTTT. It is translated as CASSPTGRGNTIYF.

The gene calls are TRBV29-1 and TRBJ2-1, with TRBD2 matching 9 bases. Germline-derived CDR1 and CDR2 are SQVTM and ANQGSEA. V shed 3 bases and J 4 bases; nucleotides not matched to a gene: 7. This CDR3 region has 15 residues. As DNA, the CDR3 is TGCAGCGTTGACCTTAGCGGGGGAGGGTACAATGAGCAGTTCTTC. Encoded protein: CSVDLSGGGYNEQFF.

This chain links TRBV15 with TRBJ1-1, with a weak D call TRBD1 (6 bases). Per the germline V gene, CDR1 is LNHNV and CDR2 is YYDKDF (reference sequence). The V gene lost 5 bases and the J gene lost 3 bases, with 13 bases spanning the gap. This CDR3 is 14 amino acids long. In nucleotides, the CDR3 is TGTGCCACCAGCGGCCCCCGGACAGACACTGAAGCTTTCTTT. The encoded protein is CATSGPRTDTEAFF.

This clone was counted only a few times. J is TRBJ2-5 and V is TRBV4-1; TRBD1 matches 7 bases. Per the germline V gene, CDR1 is MGHRA and CDR2 is YSYEKL. The CDR3 is 16 amino acids. The ends lost 0 bases at V and 5 bases at J; junction bases unmatched: 9. CDR3 residues: CASSQEDRVNLETQYF. As DNA, the CDR3 is TGCGCCAGCAGCCAAGAAGACAGGGTAAACCTGGAGACCCAGTACTTC.

This sequence joins TRBV19 and TRBJ2-1, with 9 bases aligning to TRBD2. This CDR3 contains 16 residues. Germline CDR1 and CDR2: LNHDA and SQIVND (reference sequence). V shed 4 bases, J shed 10 bases, and the junction held 14 bases outside the gene matches. CDR3 coding DNA: TGTGCCAGTAGTACCCTGACTAGCGGAGGGGGAGCGGAGCAGTTCTTC. Amino acids: CASSTLTSGGGAEQFF.

The CDR3 reads CASSLWGTGVHNEQFF. Here the CDR3 DNA reads TGTGCCAGCAGCTTATGGGGGACAGGCGTCCACAATGAGCAGTTCTTC. The V and J genes are TRBV11-2 and TRBJ2-1; 8 bases line up with TRBD1. J was trimmed by 5 bases and V by 2 bases; bases with no gene match: 8. This CDR3 has 16 residues. Germline V lookup: CDR1 SGHAT, CDR2 FQNNGV.